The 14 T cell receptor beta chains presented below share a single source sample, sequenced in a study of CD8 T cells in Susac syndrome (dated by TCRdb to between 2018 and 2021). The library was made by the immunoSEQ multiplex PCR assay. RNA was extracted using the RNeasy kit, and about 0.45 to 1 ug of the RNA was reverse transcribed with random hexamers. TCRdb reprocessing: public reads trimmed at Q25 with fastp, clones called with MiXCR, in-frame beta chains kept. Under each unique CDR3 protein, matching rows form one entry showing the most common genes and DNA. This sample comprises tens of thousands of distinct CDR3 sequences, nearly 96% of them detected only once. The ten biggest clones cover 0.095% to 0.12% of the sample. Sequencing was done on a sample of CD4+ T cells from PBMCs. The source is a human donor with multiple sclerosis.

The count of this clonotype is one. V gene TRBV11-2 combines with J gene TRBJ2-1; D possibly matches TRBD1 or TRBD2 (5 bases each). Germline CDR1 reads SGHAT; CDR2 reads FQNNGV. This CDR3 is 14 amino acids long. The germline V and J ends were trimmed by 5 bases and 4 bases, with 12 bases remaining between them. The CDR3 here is CASSPIEGYNEQFF. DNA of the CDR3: TGTGCCAGCAGCCCGATTGAGGGGTACAATGAGCAGTTCTTC.

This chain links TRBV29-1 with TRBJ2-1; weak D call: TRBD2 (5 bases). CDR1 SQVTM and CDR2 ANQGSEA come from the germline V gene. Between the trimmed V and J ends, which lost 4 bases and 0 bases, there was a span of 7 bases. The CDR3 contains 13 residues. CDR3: CSVAGDSYNEQFF. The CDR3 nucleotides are TGCAGCGTTGCCGGGGACTCCTACAATGAGCAGTTCTTC.

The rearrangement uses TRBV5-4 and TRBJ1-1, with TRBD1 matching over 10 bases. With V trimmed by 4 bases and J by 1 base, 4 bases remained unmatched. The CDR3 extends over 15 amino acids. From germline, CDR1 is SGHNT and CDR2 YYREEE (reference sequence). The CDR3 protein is CASSTRQGANTEAFF. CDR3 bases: TGTGCCAGCAGCACTAGACAGGGGGCGAACACTGAAGCTTTCTTT.

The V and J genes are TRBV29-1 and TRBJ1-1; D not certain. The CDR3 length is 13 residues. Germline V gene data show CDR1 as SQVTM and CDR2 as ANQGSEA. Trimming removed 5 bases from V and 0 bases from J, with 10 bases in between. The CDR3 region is CSVLRRMNTEAFF. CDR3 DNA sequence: TGCAGCGTTTTAAGGCGGATGAACACTGAAGCTTTCTTT.

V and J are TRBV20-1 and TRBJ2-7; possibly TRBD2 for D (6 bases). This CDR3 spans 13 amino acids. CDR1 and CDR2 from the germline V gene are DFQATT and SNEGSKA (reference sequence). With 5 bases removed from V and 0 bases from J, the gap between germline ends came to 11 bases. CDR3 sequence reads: CSAPGLSSYEQYF. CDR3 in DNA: TGCAGTGCTCCGGGACTGAGCTCCTACGAGCAGTACTTC.

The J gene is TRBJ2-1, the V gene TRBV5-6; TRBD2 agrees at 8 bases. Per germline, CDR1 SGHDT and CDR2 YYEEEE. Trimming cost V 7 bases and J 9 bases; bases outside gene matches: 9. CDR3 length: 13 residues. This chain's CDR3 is CASGLAGHSEQFF. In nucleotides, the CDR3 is TGTGCCAGCGGATTAGCGGGGCATAGTGAGCAGTTCTTC.

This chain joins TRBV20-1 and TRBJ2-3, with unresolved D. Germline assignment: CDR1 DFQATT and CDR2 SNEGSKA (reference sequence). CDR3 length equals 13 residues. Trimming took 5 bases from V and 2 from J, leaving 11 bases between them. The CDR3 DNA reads TGCAGTGCTTCTCATCGGGCCACAGATACGCAGTATTTT. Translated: CSASHRATDTQYF.

Here the CDR3 reads CSVQGQGATHGYTF. The CDR3 DNA follows: TGCAGCGTACAGGGACAGGGGGCGACCCATGGCTACACCTTC. The chain has TRBV29-1 and TRBJ1-2; 12 bases map to TRBD1. CDR3 length: 14 amino acids. V was pared by 6 bases and J by 6 bases, with 8 bases of the junction left unmatched. The germline CDR1 and CDR2 sequences are SQVTM and ANQGSEA.

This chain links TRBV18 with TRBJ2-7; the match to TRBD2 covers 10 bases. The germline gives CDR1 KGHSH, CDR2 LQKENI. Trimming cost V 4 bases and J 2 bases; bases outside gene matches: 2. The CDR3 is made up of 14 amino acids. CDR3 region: CASSQSGGAYEQYF. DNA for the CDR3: TGTGCCAGCTCACAAAGCGGGGGGGCCTACGAGCAGTACTTC.

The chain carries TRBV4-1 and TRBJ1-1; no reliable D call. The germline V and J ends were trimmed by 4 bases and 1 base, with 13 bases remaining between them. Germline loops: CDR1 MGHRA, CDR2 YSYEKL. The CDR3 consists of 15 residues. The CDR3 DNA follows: TGCGCCAGCAGCCTGTCGGGTGGCAAGAACACTGAAGCTTTCTTT. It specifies CASSLSGGKNTEAFF.

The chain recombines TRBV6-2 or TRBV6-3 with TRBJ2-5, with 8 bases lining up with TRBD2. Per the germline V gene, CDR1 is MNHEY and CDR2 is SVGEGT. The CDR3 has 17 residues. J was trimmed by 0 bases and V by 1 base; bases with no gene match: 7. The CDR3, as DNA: TGTGCCAGCAGTTACTACTATAGCGGGGTGGACCAAGAGACCCAGTACTTC. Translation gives CASSYYYSGVDQETQYF.

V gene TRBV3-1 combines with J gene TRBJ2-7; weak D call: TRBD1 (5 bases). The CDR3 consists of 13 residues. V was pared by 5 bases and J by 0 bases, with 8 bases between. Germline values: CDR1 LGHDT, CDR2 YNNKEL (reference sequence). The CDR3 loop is CASSYGASYEQYF. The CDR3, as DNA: TGTGCCAGCAGCTATGGGGCCTCCTACGAGCAGTACTTC.

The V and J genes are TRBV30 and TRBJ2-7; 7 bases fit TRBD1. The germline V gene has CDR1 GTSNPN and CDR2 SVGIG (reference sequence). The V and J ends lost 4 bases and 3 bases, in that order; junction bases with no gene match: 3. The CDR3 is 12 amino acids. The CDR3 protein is CAWTGGRYEQYF. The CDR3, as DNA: TGTGCCTGGACAGGGGGACGCTACGAGCAGTACTTC.

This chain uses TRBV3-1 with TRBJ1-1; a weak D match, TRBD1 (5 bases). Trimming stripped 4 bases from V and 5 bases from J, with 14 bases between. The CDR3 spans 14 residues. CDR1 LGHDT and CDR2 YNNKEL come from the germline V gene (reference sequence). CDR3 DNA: TGTGCCAGCAGCCGGGACGGACTGGGGACTGAAGCTTTCTTT. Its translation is CASSRDGLGTEAFF.